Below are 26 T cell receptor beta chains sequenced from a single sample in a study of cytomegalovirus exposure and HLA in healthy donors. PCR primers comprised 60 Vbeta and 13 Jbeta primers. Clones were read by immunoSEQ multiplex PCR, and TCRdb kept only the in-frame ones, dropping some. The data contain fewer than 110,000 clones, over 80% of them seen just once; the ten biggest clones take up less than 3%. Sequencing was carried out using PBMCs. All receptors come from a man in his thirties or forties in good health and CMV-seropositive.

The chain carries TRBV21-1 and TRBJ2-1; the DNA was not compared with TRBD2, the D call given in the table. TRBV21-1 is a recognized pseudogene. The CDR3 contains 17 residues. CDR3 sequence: CASSNGPWGGAKNEQFF. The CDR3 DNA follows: TGTGCCAGCAGCAATGGCCCTTGGGGGGGGGCCAAGAATGAGCAGTTCTTC.

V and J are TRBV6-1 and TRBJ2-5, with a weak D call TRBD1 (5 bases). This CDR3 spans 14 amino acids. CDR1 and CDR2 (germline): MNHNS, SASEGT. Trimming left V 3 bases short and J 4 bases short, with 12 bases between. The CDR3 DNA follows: TGTGCCAGCAGTGAGCTGGGGCGAGGAGAGACCCAGTACTTC. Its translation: CASSELGRGETQYF.

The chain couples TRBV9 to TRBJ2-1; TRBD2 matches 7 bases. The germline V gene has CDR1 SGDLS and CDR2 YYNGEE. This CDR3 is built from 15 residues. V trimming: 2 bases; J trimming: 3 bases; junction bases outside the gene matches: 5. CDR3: CASSVERGVYNEQFF. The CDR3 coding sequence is TGTGCCAGCAGCGTTGAGCGGGGTGTCTACAATGAGCAGTTCTTC.

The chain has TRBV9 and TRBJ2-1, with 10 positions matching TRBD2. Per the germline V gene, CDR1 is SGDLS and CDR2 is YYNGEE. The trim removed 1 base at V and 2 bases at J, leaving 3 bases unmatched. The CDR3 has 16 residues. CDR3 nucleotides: TGTGCCAGCAGCGTATACAGCGGGGGGGCCTACAATGAGCAGTTCTTC. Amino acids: CASSVYSGGAYNEQFF.

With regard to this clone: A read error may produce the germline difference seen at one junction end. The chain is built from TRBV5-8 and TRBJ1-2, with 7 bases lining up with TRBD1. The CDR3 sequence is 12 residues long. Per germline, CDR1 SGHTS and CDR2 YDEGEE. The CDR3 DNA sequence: TGTGCCAGCAGCCGAGAGCCGGGACAGTACCCCTTC. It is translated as CASSREPGQYPF. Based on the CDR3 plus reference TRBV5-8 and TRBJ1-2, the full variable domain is EAGVTQSPTHLIKTRGQQATLRCSPISGHTSVYWYQQALGLGLQFLLWYDEGEERNRGNFPPRFSGRQFPNYSSELNVNALELEDSALYLCASSREPGQYPFGSGTRLTVV.

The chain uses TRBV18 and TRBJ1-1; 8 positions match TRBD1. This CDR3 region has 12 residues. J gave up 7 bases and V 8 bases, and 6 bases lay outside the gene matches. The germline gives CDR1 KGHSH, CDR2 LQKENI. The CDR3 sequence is CASAPGGDEAFF. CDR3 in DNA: TGTGCCAGCGCGCCAGGGGGCGATGAAGCTTTCTTT.

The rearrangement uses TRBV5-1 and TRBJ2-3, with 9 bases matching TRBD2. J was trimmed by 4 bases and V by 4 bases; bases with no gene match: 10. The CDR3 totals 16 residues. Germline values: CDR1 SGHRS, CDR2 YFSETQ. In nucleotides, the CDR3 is TGCGCCAGCAGCCCTTTCGCGGGGGGGCCGGCAGATACGCAGTATTTT. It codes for CASSPFAGGPADTQYF.

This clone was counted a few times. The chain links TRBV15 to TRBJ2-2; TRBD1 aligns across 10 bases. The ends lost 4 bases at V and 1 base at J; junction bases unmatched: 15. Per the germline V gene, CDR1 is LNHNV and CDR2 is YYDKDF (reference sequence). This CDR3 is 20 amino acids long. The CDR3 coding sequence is TGTGCCACCAGCACCCGTATAATTGGGACAGGGGAAAAGAACACCGGGGAGCTGTTTTTT. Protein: CATSTRIIGTGEKNTGELFF.

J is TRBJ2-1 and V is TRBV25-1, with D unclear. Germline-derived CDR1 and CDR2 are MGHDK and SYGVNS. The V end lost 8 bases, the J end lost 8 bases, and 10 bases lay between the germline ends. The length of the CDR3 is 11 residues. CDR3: CASSPRDEQFF. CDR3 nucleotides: TGTGCCAGCTCCCCGAGAGATGAGCAGTTCTTC.

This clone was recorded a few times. CDR3 loop: CASSLGTAYEQYF. The DNA of the CDR3 is TGTGCCAGCAGTTTGGGGACAGCCTACGAGCAGTACTTC. The gene calls are TRBV6-6 and TRBJ2-7; 7 bases align to TRBD1. J was trimmed by 2 bases and V by 4 bases; bases with no gene match: 2. The germline V gene encodes CDR1 MNHNY and CDR2 SVGAGI (reference sequence). The CDR3 extends over 13 amino acids.

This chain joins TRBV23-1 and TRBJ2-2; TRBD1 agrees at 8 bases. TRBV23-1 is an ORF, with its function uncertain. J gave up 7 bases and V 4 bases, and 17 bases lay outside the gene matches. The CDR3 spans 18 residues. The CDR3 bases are TGCGCCAGCAGTCCCACCCAACACAACAGGGGGTATGTCGGGGAGCTGTTTTTT. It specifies CASSPTQHNRGYVGELFF.

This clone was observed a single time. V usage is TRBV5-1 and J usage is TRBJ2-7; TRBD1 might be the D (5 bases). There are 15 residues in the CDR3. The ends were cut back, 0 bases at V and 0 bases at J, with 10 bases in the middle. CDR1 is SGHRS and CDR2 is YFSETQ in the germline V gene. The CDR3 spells CASSLEGADSYEQYF. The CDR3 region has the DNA TGCGCCAGCAGCTTGGAAGGGGCCGACTCCTACGAGCAGTACTTC.

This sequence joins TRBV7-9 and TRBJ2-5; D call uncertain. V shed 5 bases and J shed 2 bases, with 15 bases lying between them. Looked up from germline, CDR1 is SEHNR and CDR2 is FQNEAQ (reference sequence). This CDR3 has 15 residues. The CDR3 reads CASSPEQISQETQYF. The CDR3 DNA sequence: TGTGCCAGCAGCCCGGAACAGATCTCGCAAGAGACCCAGTACTTC.

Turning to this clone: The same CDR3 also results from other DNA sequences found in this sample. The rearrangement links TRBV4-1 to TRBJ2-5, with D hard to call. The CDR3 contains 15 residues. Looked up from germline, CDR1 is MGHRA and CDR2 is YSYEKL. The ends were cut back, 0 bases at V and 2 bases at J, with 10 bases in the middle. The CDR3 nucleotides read TGCGCCAGCAGCCAAGATTCGGGTAGTCAAGAGACCCAGTACTTC. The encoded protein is CASSQDSGSQETQYF.

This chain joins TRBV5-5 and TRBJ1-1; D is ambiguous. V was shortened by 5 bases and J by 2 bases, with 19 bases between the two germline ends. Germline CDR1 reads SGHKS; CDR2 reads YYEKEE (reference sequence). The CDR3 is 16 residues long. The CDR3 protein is CASSQTAASGNTEAFF. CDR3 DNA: TGTGCCAGCAGTCAAACTGCTGCGTCGGGAAACACTGAAGCTTTCTTT.

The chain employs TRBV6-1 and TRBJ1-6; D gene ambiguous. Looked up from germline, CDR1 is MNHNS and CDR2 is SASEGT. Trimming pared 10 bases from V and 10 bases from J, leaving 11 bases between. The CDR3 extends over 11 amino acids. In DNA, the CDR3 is TGTGCCACCGGAGGGAGGTCACCCCTCCACTTT. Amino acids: CATGGRSPLHF.

The CDR3 DNA reads as TGTGCCAGCAGCCCGCTACAGGGTTACGGCACTGAAGCTTTCTTT. Its translation is CASSPLQGYGTEAFF. The chain is built from TRBV11-2 and TRBJ1-1; D might be TRBD1 (6 bases). The CDR3 has 15 residues. CDR1 and CDR2 from the germline V gene are SGHAT and FQNNGV. The germline V and J ends were trimmed by 5 bases and 4 bases, with 17 bases remaining between them.

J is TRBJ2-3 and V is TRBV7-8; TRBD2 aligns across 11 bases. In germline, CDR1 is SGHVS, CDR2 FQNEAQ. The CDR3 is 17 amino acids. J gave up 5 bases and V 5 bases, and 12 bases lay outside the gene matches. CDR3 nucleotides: TGTGCCAGCAGCATAGACACTAGCGGGGGCTGGGGAGATACGCAGTATTTT. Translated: CASSIDTSGGWGDTQYF.

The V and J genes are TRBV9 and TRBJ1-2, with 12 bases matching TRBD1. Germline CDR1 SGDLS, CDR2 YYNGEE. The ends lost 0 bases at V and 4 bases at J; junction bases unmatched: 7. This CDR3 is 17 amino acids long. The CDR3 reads CASSVGGQGAFGYGYTF. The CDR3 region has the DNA TGTGCCAGCAGCGTAGGGGGACAGGGGGCTTTCGGCTATGGCTACACCTTC.

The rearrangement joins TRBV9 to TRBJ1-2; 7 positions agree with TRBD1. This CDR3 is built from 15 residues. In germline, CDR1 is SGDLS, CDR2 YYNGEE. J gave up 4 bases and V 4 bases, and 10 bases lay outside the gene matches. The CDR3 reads CASSPRLGTAYGYTF. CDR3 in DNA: TGTGCCAGCAGCCCCCGACTTGGGACAGCCTATGGCTACACCTTC.

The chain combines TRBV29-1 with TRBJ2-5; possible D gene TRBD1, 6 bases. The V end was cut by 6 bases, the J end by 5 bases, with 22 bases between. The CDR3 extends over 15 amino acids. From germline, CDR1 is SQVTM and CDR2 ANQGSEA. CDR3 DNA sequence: TGCAGCGTGGAGGTGATCAGCATGAGGGGGGAGACCCAGTACTTC. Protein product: CSVEVISMRGETQYF.

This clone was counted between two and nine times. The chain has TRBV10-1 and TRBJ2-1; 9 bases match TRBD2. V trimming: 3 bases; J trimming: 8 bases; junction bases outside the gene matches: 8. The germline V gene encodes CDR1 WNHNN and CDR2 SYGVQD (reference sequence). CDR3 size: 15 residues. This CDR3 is CASSEAGGRGYEQFF. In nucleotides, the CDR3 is TGCGCCAGCAGTGAAGCGGGGGGCCGAGGTTATGAGCAGTTCTTC.

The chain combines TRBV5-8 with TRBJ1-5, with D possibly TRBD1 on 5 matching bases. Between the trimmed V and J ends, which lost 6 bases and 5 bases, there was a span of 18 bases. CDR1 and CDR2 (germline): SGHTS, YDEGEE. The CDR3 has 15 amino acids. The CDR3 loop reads CASNQAGGVHQPQHF. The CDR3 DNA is TGTGCCAGCAACCAGGCCGGGGGGGTCCATCAGCCCCAGCATTTT.

CDR3 residues: CASSALAGGPQTQYF. The CDR3 bases are TGTGCCAGCAGTGCTCTAGCGGGGGGGCCCCAGACCCAGTACTTC. The V call is TRBV6-5, the J call TRBJ2-5, with 12 bases identical to TRBD2. The CDR3 has 15 residues. Germline CDR1 reads MNHEY; CDR2 reads SVGAGI. Trimming removed 5 bases from V and 6 bases from J; junction bases left unmatched: 7.

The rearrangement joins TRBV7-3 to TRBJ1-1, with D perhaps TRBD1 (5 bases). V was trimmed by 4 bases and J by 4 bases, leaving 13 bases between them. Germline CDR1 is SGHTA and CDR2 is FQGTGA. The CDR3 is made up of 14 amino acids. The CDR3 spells CASSSHGGGTEAFF. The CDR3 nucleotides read TGTGCCAGCAGCTCCCACGGGGGGGGCACTGAAGCTTTCTTT.

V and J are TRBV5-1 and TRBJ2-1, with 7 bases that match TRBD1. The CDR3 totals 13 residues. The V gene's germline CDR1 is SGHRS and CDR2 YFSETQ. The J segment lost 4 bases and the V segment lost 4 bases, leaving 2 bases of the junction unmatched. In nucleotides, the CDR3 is TGCGCCAGCAGCGAACAGGGGTACAATGAGCAGTTCTTC. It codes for CASSEQGYNEQFF. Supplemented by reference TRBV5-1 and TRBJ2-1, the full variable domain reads KAGVTQTPRYLIKTRGQQVTLSCSPISGHRSVSWYQQTPGQGLQFLFEYFSETQRNKGNFPGRFSGRQFSNSRSEMNVSTLELGDSALYLCASSEQGYNEQFFGPGTRLTVL.